This T cell receptor (beta chain) was captured by sequencing in a study of shared clonotypes between healthy human individuals. General study findings and limits: Memory subsets had estimated richness that was generally smaller than that of naive subsets. Naive CD4 clonotypes were shared across a handful of donors at 4.5% to 6.5%.

Terminally differentiated effector memory CD45RA+ cells were excluded from the naive CD8 cells, which were CD45RO-negative and positively selected for CCR7. Nashville, Tennessee was home to all donors, who were Caucasian adults. In the case of this clone: Its matching antigen is unknown.

Profiled with immunoSEQ multiplex PCR; TCRdb holds only in-frame clones, not every one. This sample has 2 million to 2.5 million clones; about 95% occur once, and the top ten carry 0.9% to 1.4%. The CDR3 spans 14 residues. The germline gives CDR1 MNHNY, CDR2 SVGAGI (reference sequence). The V gene end was trimmed by 6 bases and the J gene end by 5 bases; junction bases not matched to a gene: 8. The sample taken for sequencing was naive CD8+ T cells sorted from blood. The V call is TRBV6-6, the J call TRBJ2-7; 9 bases line up with TRBD2. The clonotype was recovered from a man younger than 35 in good health. This CDR3 is CASSPVLAGHEQYF. The DNA of the CDR3 is TGTGCCAGCAGCCCCGTACTAGCGGGCCACGAGCAGTACTTC.